This T cell receptor beta chain appears in the sequencing data of a study of chemoradiotherapy in HPV16-positive cancers. About the research overall: Candidate HPV-specific clones and shared TCR motifs came from a couple of HPV16-positive patients.

As regards this clone: Antigen unknown.

Study results and limitations: Better recurrence-free survival went with HPV-responsive T-cell expansion in HPV16-positive patients.

Data came from immunoSEQ multiplex PCR; TCRdb stores just in-frame clones and leaves some out. Seen here are thousands of clones, around 74% observed once, and the top ten hold roughly 10%. The CDR3 extends over 12 amino acids. With 4 bases removed from V and 8 bases from J, the gap between germline ends came to 11 bases. The germline CDR1 and CDR2 sequences are MDHEN and SYDVKM. Material: tumor tissue, obtained from a patient who underwent chemoradiotherapy. The V gene is TRBV28, the J gene TRBJ1-2; TRBD1 might be the D (5 bases). The TCR comes from a human donor with HPV-associated anogenital cancer. The CDR3 protein is CASSYEGRGYTF. The CDR3, as DNA: TGTGCCAGCAGTTACGAGGGGAGAGGCTACACCTTC.